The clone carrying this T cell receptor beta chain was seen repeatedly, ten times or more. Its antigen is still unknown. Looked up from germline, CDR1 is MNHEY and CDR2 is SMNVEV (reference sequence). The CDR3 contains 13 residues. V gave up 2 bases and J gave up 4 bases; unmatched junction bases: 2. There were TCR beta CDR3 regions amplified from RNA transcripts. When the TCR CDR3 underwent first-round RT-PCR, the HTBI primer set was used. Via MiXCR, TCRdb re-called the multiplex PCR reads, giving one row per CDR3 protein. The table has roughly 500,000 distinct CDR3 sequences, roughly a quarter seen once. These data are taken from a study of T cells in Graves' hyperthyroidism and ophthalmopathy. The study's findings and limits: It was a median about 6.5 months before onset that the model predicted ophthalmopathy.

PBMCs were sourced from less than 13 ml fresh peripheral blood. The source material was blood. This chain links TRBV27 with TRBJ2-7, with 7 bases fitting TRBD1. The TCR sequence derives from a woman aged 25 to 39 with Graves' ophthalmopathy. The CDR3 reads CASSLGTDYEQYF. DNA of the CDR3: TGTGCCAGCAGTTTAGGGACAGATTACGAGCAGTACTTC.